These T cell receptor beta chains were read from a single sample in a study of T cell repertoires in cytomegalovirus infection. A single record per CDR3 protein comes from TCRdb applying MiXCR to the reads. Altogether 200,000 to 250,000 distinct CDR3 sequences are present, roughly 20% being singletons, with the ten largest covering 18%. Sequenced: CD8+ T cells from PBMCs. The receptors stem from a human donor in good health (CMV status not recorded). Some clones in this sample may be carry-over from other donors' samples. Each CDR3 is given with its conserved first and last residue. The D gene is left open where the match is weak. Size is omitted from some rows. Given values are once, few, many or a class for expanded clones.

CDR3nt: TGTGCCAGCAGCCCCTTCGACAGGGGTGGTGAGCAGTTCTTC
CDR3aa: CASSPFDRGGEQFF
v_gene: TRBV7-8
j_gene: TRBJ2-1
abundance: many
d_gene: TRBD1

CDR3nt: TGCAGTGACCTTCGACTAGCGGGGGACTCCCACGGCAATGAGCAGTTCTTC
CDR3aa: CSDLRLAGDSHGNEQFF
v_gene: TRBV20-1
j_gene: TRBJ2-1
abundance: .
d_gene: TRBD2

CDR3nt: TGTGCCAGCAGCGGGGCGGCCCTGAACACTGAAGCTTTCTTT
CDR3aa: CASSGAALNTEAFF
v_gene: TRBV27
j_gene: TRBJ1-1
abundance: many
d_gene: .

CDR3nt: TGTGCCAGCAGAATGACTAGCGGGGGGACCGGGGAGCTGTTTTTT
CDR3aa: CASRMTSGGTGELFF
v_gene: TRBV6-6
j_gene: TRBJ2-2
abundance: .
d_gene: TRBD2

CDR3nt: TGTGCCAGCAGCCCCGGGACTTTCTACGAGCAGTACTTC
CDR3aa: CASSPGTFYEQYF
v_gene: TRBV7-6
j_gene: TRBJ2-7
abundance: many
d_gene: .

CDR3nt: TGTGCCAGTAGTATAAGCGGAACCTACAATGAGCAGTTCTTC
CDR3aa: CASSISGTYNEQFF
v_gene: TRBV19
j_gene: TRBJ2-1
abundance: few
d_gene: .

CDR3nt: TGCAGTGCTAGGAGGACAGGGCTGCACACTGAAGCTTTCTTT
CDR3aa: CSARRTGLHTEAFF
v_gene: TRBV20-1
j_gene: TRBJ1-1
abundance: once
d_gene: TRBD1

CDR3nt: TGTGCCAGCAGTCGGGGACAGGGGGAAGAGACCCAGTACTTC
CDR3aa: CASSRGQGEETQYF
v_gene: TRBV28
j_gene: TRBJ2-5
abundance: .
d_gene: TRBD1

CDR3nt: TGTGCCAGCAGTCCACAGCCCCGGGGGTCGTATGGCTACACCTTC
CDR3aa: CASSPQPRGSYGYTF
v_gene: TRBV28
j_gene: TRBJ1-2
abundance: .
d_gene: .

CDR3nt: TGTGCGAGCATTGGTAGCGGGGGCGCCGGATCCTACGAGCAGTACTTC
CDR3aa: CASIGSGGAGSYEQYF
v_gene: TRBV2
j_gene: TRBJ2-7
abundance: .
d_gene: TRBD2

CDR3nt: TGTGCCACCAGCCAGAGGGACGGTTACAATGAGCAGTTCTTC
CDR3aa: CATSQRDGYNEQFF
v_gene: TRBV15
j_gene: TRBJ2-1
abundance: .
d_gene: .

CDR3nt: TGTGCCAGCAGCTCCTCCCAATTAAATCCGTCCTACGAGCAGTACTTC
CDR3aa: CASSSSQLNPSYEQYF
v_gene: TRBV7-9
j_gene: TRBJ2-7
abundance: many
d_gene: .

CDR3nt: TGTGCCAGCAGCTTAGCAGCAGGGCGAGGCACGAGAAGCTCCTATAATTCACCCCTCCACTTT
CDR3aa: CASSLAAGRGTRSSYNSPLHF
v_gene: TRBV7-9
j_gene: TRBJ1-6
abundance: .
d_gene: .

CDR3nt: TGCAGCGTTGACAGACTAGCGGAGATTACCTACAATGAGCAGTTCTTC
CDR3aa: CSVDRLAEITYNEQFF
v_gene: TRBV29-1
j_gene: TRBJ2-1
abundance: .
d_gene: TRBD2

CDR3nt: TGTGCCATCAGTGAGTTCCGATCCTCCTACAATGAGCAGTTCTTC
CDR3aa: CAISEFRSSYNEQFF
v_gene: TRBV10-3
j_gene: TRBJ2-1
abundance: many
d_gene: .

CDR3nt: TGTGCCAGCAGCTTATCGGGCGGCCAAGAGACCCAGTACTTC
CDR3aa: CASSLSGGQETQYF
v_gene: TRBV7-9
j_gene: TRBJ2-5
abundance: many
d_gene: .

CDR3nt: TGTGCCAGCAGCTTAGCGGAACAGCTAGAGACCCAGTACTTC
CDR3aa: CASSLAEQLETQYF
v_gene: TRBV7-2
j_gene: TRBJ2-5
abundance: many
d_gene: .

CDR3nt: TGCGCCAGCAGACACCCGACAGGACGGGTTAACACCGGGGAGCTGTTTTTT
CDR3aa: CASRHPTGRVNTGELFF
v_gene: TRBV5-1
j_gene: TRBJ2-2
abundance: few
d_gene: .

CDR3nt: TGCAGCGTTGTCGAGGACCACGAGCAGTACTTC
CDR3aa: CSVVEDHEQYF
v_gene: TRBV29-1
j_gene: TRBJ2-7
abundance: few
d_gene: .

CDR3nt: TGTGCCAGCAGTGTGGAGCAGCGACACCTCCCCTACTACGAGCAGTACTTC
CDR3aa: CASSVEQRHLPYYEQYF
v_gene: TRBV2
j_gene: TRBJ2-7
abundance: .
d_gene: .

CDR3nt: TGTGCCAGCAGTGGCCCTTCAAACGAGCAGTACTTC
CDR3aa: CASSGPSNEQYF
v_gene: TRBV27
j_gene: TRBJ2-7
abundance: .
d_gene: .

CDR3nt: TGCAGCGTTGGCGGGGGGCCAAACTACGAGCAGTACTTC
CDR3aa: CSVGGGPNYEQYF
v_gene: TRBV29-1
j_gene: TRBJ2-7
abundance: .
d_gene: TRBD2

CDR3nt: TGCAGTGCTCAGCCGGGACTAGCCTTGTACAATGAGCAGTTCTTC
CDR3aa: CSAQPGLALYNEQFF
v_gene: TRBV20-1
j_gene: TRBJ2-1
abundance: few
d_gene: TRBD2

CDR3nt: TGCAGTGCTAGGGGACAGGAGTCCTACGAGCAGTACTTC
CDR3aa: CSARGQESYEQYF
v_gene: TRBV20-1
j_gene: TRBJ2-7
abundance: .
d_gene: TRBD1

CDR3nt: TGTGCCAGTACAGCGGGGAGCTCCTATAATTCACCCCTCCACTTT
CDR3aa: CASTAGSSYNSPLHF
v_gene: TRBV19
j_gene: TRBJ1-6
abundance: .
d_gene: .

CDR3nt: TGCGCCAGCAGTCGGTCTGTGGGTCTTGGAGACGAGCAGTACTTC
CDR3aa: CASSRSVGLGDEQYF
v_gene: TRBV4-1
j_gene: TRBJ2-7
abundance: many
d_gene: .

CDR3nt: TGTGCCAGCAGCTTAACCGTAAGTGAGCAGTTCTTC
CDR3aa: CASSLTVSEQFF
v_gene: TRBV5-5
j_gene: TRBJ2-1
abundance: .
d_gene: .

CDR3nt: TGTGCCAGCAGTGATGCGATTGATTCCGCTGAAGCTTTCTTT
CDR3aa: CASSDAIDSAEAFF
v_gene: TRBV12-3/TRBV12-4
j_gene: TRBJ1-1
abundance: few
d_gene: .

CDR3nt: TGTGCCAGCAGCTTGCCTAGCGGGGGTGCAGATACGCAGTATTTT
CDR3aa: CASSLPSGGADTQYF
v_gene: TRBV7-6
j_gene: TRBJ2-3
abundance: many
d_gene: TRBD2

CDR3nt: TGCAGTGCTAGTTCAGGGACCCACGAGCAGTACTTC
CDR3aa: CSASSGTHEQYF
v_gene: TRBV20-1
j_gene: TRBJ2-7
abundance: .
d_gene: .

CDR3nt: TGCAGCGTCCTGGGACTAGCGGGGGCTGAGCAGTTCTTC
CDR3aa: CSVLGLAGAEQFF
v_gene: TRBV29-1
j_gene: TRBJ2-1
abundance: .
d_gene: TRBD2

CDR3nt: TGTGCCAGCAGCCTTCCCGTGGGCGGTCCAAATGAAAAACTGTTTTTT
CDR3aa: CASSLPVGGPNEKLFF
v_gene: TRBV7-9
j_gene: TRBJ1-4
abundance: .
d_gene: .

CDR3nt: TGTGCCAGCAGAGGGTCCCAAGGGGCGCCGGAAAAACTGTTTTTT
CDR3aa: CASRGSQGAPEKLFF
v_gene: TRBV6-5
j_gene: TRBJ1-4
abundance: .
d_gene: .

CDR3nt: TGCAGCGTTGAGAAGGGGGCCGAAGCTTTCTTT
CDR3aa: CSVEKGAEAFF
v_gene: TRBV29-1
j_gene: TRBJ1-1
abundance: .
d_gene: TRBD1

CDR3nt: TGTGCCAGCAGCTTAGCGGGGCGGGACAGGGAAGGAGGCTACACCTTC
CDR3aa: CASSLAGRDREGGYTF
v_gene: TRBV7-2
j_gene: TRBJ1-2
abundance: many
d_gene: TRBD1

CDR3nt: TGTGCCAGCAGCTCAGGCCCCCGCCACGAGCAGTACTTC
CDR3aa: CASSSGPRHEQYF
v_gene: TRBV7-6
j_gene: TRBJ2-7
abundance: .
d_gene: .

CDR3nt: TGTGCCAGCAGTGACAGGGGTTCTTTGGATTCACCCCTCCACTTT
CDR3aa: CASSDRGSLDSPLHF
v_gene: TRBV5-4
j_gene: TRBJ1-6
abundance: .
d_gene: TRBD1

CDR3nt: TGTGCCTGGAGTGTGGCGGACAACGTCCTGACTTTC
CDR3aa: CAWSVADNVLTF
v_gene: TRBV30
j_gene: TRBJ2-6
abundance: few
d_gene: .

CDR3nt: TGTGCCAGCAGCCTAGACAGGGGTGACACCGGGGAGCTGTTTTTT
CDR3aa: CASSLDRGDTGELFF
v_gene: TRBV7-9
j_gene: TRBJ2-2
abundance: .
d_gene: TRBD1

CDR3nt: TGTGCCAGCAGCTTAGCAACGGGGGACTATGGCTACACCTTC
CDR3aa: CASSLATGDYGYTF
v_gene: TRBV7-9
j_gene: TRBJ1-2
abundance: few
d_gene: .

CDR3nt: TGTGCCAGCAGTTACTGGGGGGGGGTCAACAATGAGCAGTTCTTC
CDR3aa: CASSYWGGVNNEQFF
v_gene: TRBV6-5
j_gene: TRBJ2-1
abundance: .
d_gene: TRBD2

CDR3nt: TGTGCCAGCAGTCCCAGTAATGATGGGGGTGGAACTGAAGCTTTCTTT
CDR3aa: CASSPSNDGGGTEAFF
v_gene: TRBV12-3/TRBV12-4
j_gene: TRBJ1-1
abundance: many
d_gene: .

CDR3nt: TGTGCCAGCAGCTTCGGGGGCCCGACGGTTCAGCCCCAGCATTTT
CDR3aa: CASSFGGPTVQPQHF
v_gene: TRBV7-9
j_gene: TRBJ1-5
abundance: once
d_gene: .

CDR3nt: TGTGCCAGTAGCGCGGGACAGGGGCAGTTCTTC
CDR3aa: CASSAGQGQFF
v_gene: TRBV19
j_gene: TRBJ2-1
abundance: .
d_gene: TRBD1

CDR3nt: TGTGCCAGCAGCCGGGCAGACACAGATACGCAGTATTTT
CDR3aa: CASSRADTDTQYF
v_gene: TRBV9
j_gene: TRBJ2-3
abundance: .
d_gene: .

CDR3nt: TGTGCCAGCGACCCAGGGATAGGCTACGAGCAGTACTTC
CDR3aa: CASDPGIGYEQYF
v_gene: TRBV2
j_gene: TRBJ2-7
abundance: .
d_gene: .

CDR3nt: TGTGCCAGCAGTCTGCGATACAGGGGAAATGCAGATACGCAGTATTTT
CDR3aa: CASSLRYRGNADTQYF
v_gene: TRBV28
j_gene: TRBJ2-3
abundance: .
d_gene: TRBD1

CDR3nt: TGCAGTGCTAGAGGGGGGTTTCCCAGCTACGATGAGCAGTTCTTC
CDR3aa: CSARGGFPSYDEQFF
v_gene: TRBV20-1
j_gene: TRBJ2-1
abundance: few
d_gene: .

CDR3nt: TGCAGCGTTGCGGATCCAGGGGTTTGGAACACTGAAGCTTTCTTT
CDR3aa: CSVADPGVWNTEAFF
v_gene: TRBV29-1
j_gene: TRBJ1-1
abundance: .
d_gene: .

CDR3nt: TGTGCCAGCAGCCCCGGAGACAATGAGCAGTTCTTC
CDR3aa: CASSPGDNEQFF
v_gene: TRBV5-4
j_gene: TRBJ2-1
abundance: .
d_gene: .

CDR3nt: TGTGCCAGCAGTTTATACTATAGCAATCAGCCCCAGCATTTT
CDR3aa: CASSLYYSNQPQHF
v_gene: TRBV28
j_gene: TRBJ1-5
abundance: many
d_gene: .